This T cell receptor beta chain was documented in a study of blood T cell repertoires in COVID-19. Study at large: Sources were T cells, B-cell-depleted T cells, or PBMCs; the material itself was cDNA or gDNA.

Which cohort a participant joined came from the clinical history participants gave. Germline-derived CDR1 and CDR2 are SGHTA and FQGTGA. The CDR3 runs to 12 residues. Trimming pared 2 bases from V and 11 bases from J, leaving 10 bases between. In the study's own analysis: Amplification from reference gene primers served as the basis for estimated nucleated cell counts. Assay: immunoSEQ multiplex PCR; the TCRdb copy retains only in-frame clones and omits some. V and J calls plus clone size are reproduced from that table; the DNA served to infer D and trimming. The sample consists of fewer than 250,000 clones, more than 75% of them appearing once.

This sequence joins TRBV7-3 and TRBJ2-1, with a tentative D call TRBD2 (5 bases). This clonotype was obtained from a woman in her forties or fifties with acute COVID-19. The sequencing input was PBMCs or T cells enriched from blood (not recorded which). CDR3 loop: CASSLSDSKQFF. The CDR3 nucleotides are TGTGCCAGCAGCTTATCGGACTCAAAGCAGTTCTTC.